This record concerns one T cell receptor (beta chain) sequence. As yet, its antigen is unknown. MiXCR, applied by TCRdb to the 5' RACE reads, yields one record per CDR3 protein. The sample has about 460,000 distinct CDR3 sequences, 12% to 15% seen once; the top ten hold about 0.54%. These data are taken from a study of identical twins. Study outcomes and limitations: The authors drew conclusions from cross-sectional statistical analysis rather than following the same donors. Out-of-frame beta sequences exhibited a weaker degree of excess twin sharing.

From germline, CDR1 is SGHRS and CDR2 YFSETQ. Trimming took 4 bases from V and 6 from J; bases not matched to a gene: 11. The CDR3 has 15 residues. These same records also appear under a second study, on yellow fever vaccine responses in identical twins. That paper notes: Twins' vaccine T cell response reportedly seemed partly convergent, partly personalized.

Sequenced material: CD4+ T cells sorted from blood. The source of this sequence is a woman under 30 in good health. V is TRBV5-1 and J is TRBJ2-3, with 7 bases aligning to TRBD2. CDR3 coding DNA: TGCGCCAGCAGCGTCAGCGGGGCCCCCGGGGATACGCAGTATTTT. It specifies CASSVSGAPGDTQYF.